This T cell receptor (beta chain) appears in the sequencing data of a study of T-cell reconstitution after alpha-beta-depleted transplantation in children. The length of the CDR3 is 13 residues. Looked up from germline, CDR1 is DFQATT and CDR2 is SNEGSKA (reference sequence). V was trimmed by 2 bases and J by 6 bases, leaving 12 bases between them. This clonotype came up a few times. Its antigen remains unknown. Unique molecular identifiers featured in how the TCRbeta library was prepared. A single record per CDR3 protein comes from TCRdb applying MiXCR to the PCR reads. The data show about 830,000 distinct CDR3 sequences, with under 20% seen just once and roughly 5% held by the top ten. Overall study results and limits: T-cell numbers and diversity one year post-transplant derived largely from freshly generated T cells.

V and J are TRBV20-1 and TRBJ2-3; possibly TRBD2 for D (6 bases). The receptor was derived from a male patient younger than 18 who had a stem cell transplant for acute lymphoblastic leukemia, so the T cells may come from the graft donor. The material was PBMCs, mostly from graft donor cells, obtained 360 days after TCRalphabeta/CD19-depleted stem cell transplant. The CDR3 DNA reads TGCAGTGCTAGACGGGGCAGCGGGGATACGCAGTATTTT. This sequence encodes CSARRGSGDTQYF.